The 21 T cell receptor beta chains in this list originate from one sample, sequenced in a study of blood T cell repertoires in COVID-19. TCRdb keeps only in-frame clones here, not all; method: immunoSEQ multiplex PCR. This sample carries about 140,000 clones, about 87% of them seen once, and the ten largest clones take 3% to 4%. The sequencing sample was made of PBMCs or T cells enriched from blood (not recorded which). These receptors were obtained from a man aged 45-60 years in a cohort exposed to, infected with or recovered from COVID-19 (not recorded which).

V and J are TRBV18 and TRBJ1-6; D is ambiguous. The CDR3 is made up of 14 amino acids. Germline V gives CDR1 KGHSH, CDR2 LQKENI. The V end was cut by 4 bases, the J end by 4 bases, with 8 bases between. The CDR3 DNA reads TGTGCCAGCTCACGAGGGAGATATAATTCACCCCTCCACTTT. It is translated as CASSRGRYNSPLHF.

This sequence joins TRBV27 and TRBJ2-1, with TRBD2 matching over 7 bases. Germline CDR1 MNHEY, CDR2 SMNVEV (reference sequence). This CDR3 is 12 amino acids long. V shed 5 bases and J 10 bases; nucleotides not matched to a gene: 5. The CDR3 bases are TGTGCCAGCAGTCCGACTAGCTTAGAGCAGTTCTTC. Encoded protein: CASSPTSLEQFF.

This chain links TRBV7-2 with TRBJ2-2; tentatively, D is TRBD1 (6 bases). The CDR3 length is 16 residues. V was shortened by 1 base and J by 4 bases, with 13 bases between the two germline ends. Germline lookup yields CDR1 SGHTA and CDR2 FQGNSA. The CDR3 loop reads CASSLGFTGFTGELFF. The CDR3 bases are TGTGCCAGCAGCTTAGGCTTTACAGGGTTCACCGGGGAGCTGTTTTTT.

V and J are TRBV10-3 and TRBJ2-5, with D possibly TRBD2 on 5 matching bases. Trimming removed 0 bases at V and 6 bases at J, with 14 bases between. The germline CDR1 and CDR2 sequences are ENHRY and SYGVKD. CDR3 size: 15 residues. CDR3 residues: CAISESAGRDQTQYF. The CDR3 coding sequence is TGTGCCATCAGTGAGTCGGCGGGCAGAGATCAGACCCAGTACTTC.

This sequence joins TRBV7-6 and TRBJ1-6; no firm D call. CDR3 size: 13 residues. V was shortened by 3 bases and J by 5 bases, with 5 bases between the two germline ends. From germline, CDR1 is SGHVS and CDR2 FNYEAQ. The CDR3 reads CASSLRDNSPLHF. The CDR3 DNA follows: TGTGCCAGCAGCTTGCGCGATAATTCACCCCTCCACTTT.

The rearrangement links TRBV28 to TRBJ1-6, with D perhaps matching TRBD1 (5 bases). The CDR3 is 14 amino acids. In germline, CDR1 is MDHEN, CDR2 SYDVKM. V gave up 5 bases and J gave up 9 bases, with 14 bases separating them. The CDR3 nucleotides read TGTGCCAGCAGTCTGACAGTAGTACGTTCACCCCTCCACTTT. Its translation is CASSLTVVRSPLHF.

This chain links TRBV5-6 with TRBJ2-7, with TRBD2 as a possible D gene (5 bases). Germline V gene sequence: CDR1 SGHDT, CDR2 YYEEEE. CDR3 length equals 12 residues. Trimming stripped 4 bases from V and 9 bases from J, with 14 bases between. This chain's CDR3 is CASSPTLGAQYF. CDR3 DNA: TGTGCCAGCAGCCCGACGTTGGGAGCGCAGTACTTC. Full variable domain (rest looked up from reference TRBV5-6 and TRBJ2-7): DAGVTQSPTHLIKTRGQQVTLRCSPKSGHDTVSWYQQALGQGPQFIFQYYEEEERQRGNFPDRFSGHQFPNYSSELNVNALLLGDSALYLCASSPTLGAQYFGPGTRLTVT.

The chain has TRBV30 and TRBJ2-5; 11 bases agree with TRBD2. The CDR3 is made up of 15 amino acids. Germline V gene data show CDR1 as GTSNPN and CDR2 as SVGIG (reference sequence). V gave up 4 bases and J gave up 5 bases; unmatched junction bases: 9. The CDR3 protein is CAWTNSGGAVETQYF. The CDR3 nucleotides are TGTGCCTGGACAAATAGCGGGGGGGCAGTTGAGACCCAGTACTTC.

This rearrangement joins TRBV21-1 to TRBJ1-1; TRBD1, the D gene given by the table, was not confirmed from the DNA. TRBV21-1 is shown as a pseudogene. The CDR3 contains 14 residues. CDR3 sequence reads: CASGPNTGFPEAFF. In nucleotides, the CDR3 is TGTGCCAGCGGCCCTAACACAGGGTTCCCTGAAGCTTTCTTT.

The chain uses TRBV7-3 and TRBJ2-1; no reliable D call. CDR1 is SGHTA and CDR2 is FQGTGA in the germline V gene. The CDR3 extends over 13 amino acids. With 4 bases removed from V and 9 bases from J, the gap between germline ends came to 13 bases. The CDR3 loop reads CASSSKVFGEQFF. Here the CDR3 DNA reads TGTGCCAGCAGCTCTAAAGTATTTGGTGAGCAGTTCTTC.

V and J are TRBV7-8 and TRBJ1-3; no reliable D call. This CDR3 is built from 14 residues. The germline V gene encodes CDR1 SGHVS and CDR2 FQNEAQ. With 5 bases removed from V and 1 base from J, the gap between germline ends came to 9 bases. This CDR3 is CASSPGSSGNTIYF. The CDR3 bases are TGTGCCAGCAGCCCGGGGAGTTCTGGAAACACCATATATTTT. Drawing the rest from reference TRBV7-8 and TRBJ1-3, the complete variable domain is GAGVSQSPRYKVAKRGQDVALRCDPISGHVSLFWYQQALGQGPEFLTYFQNEAQLDKSGLPSDRFFAERPEGSVSTLKIQRTQQEDSAVYLCASSPGSSGNTIYFGEGSWLTVV.

In this sample, this clone turned up a few times. This chain links TRBV19 with TRBJ2-1; no firm D call. Germline V gives CDR1 LNHDA, CDR2 SQIVND (reference sequence). CDR3 length: 12 residues. V was shortened by 4 bases and J by 5 bases, with 6 bases between the two germline ends. In DNA form, the CDR3 reads TGTGCCAGTAGTACCTTTAACAATGAGCAGTTCTTC. This encodes CASSTFNNEQFF.

This chain connects TRBV27 to TRBJ1-2, with a possible D match to TRBD1 (6 bases). The CDR3 is made up of 13 amino acids. Germline CDR1 MNHEY, CDR2 SMNVEV (reference sequence). V was pared by 8 bases and J by 6 bases, with 16 bases between. The DNA for the CDR3 is TGTGCCAGCGGACCCCAGGGGAAAGATGGCTACACCTTC. This gives the protein CASGPQGKDGYTF.

V usage is TRBV7-2 and J usage is TRBJ1-6, with D possibly matching TRBD1 (6 bases). The V end lost 8 bases, the J end lost 6 bases, and 11 bases lay between the germline ends. Germline loops: CDR1 SGHTA, CDR2 FQGNSA. The CDR3 has 13 residues. The CDR3 region has the DNA TGTGCCAGCGAACAGGGATCTAATTCACCCCTCCACTTT. It codes for CASEQGSNSPLHF.

The V gene is TRBV19, the J gene TRBJ2-3; 8 nucleotides align to TRBD1. Trimming took 6 bases from V and 3 from J; bases not matched to a gene: 5. The CDR3 is 14 residues long. Germline V CDR1 and CDR2: LNHDA, SQIVND (reference sequence). CDR3 loop: CASRPDRGTDTQYF. The CDR3 nucleotides read TGTGCCAGTAGACCAGACAGGGGTACAGATACGCAGTATTTT.

V usage is TRBV5-4 and J usage is TRBJ2-6, with 7 bases aligning to TRBD2. The CDR3 contains 18 residues. Germline V gene data show CDR1 as SGHNT and CDR2 as YYREEE (reference sequence). The junction had 9 bases not matched to a gene; V was cut back by 0 bases and J by 3 bases. The chain's CDR3 is CASSLAGPAGYGANVLTF. CDR3 nucleotides: TGTGCCAGCAGCTTGGCCGGTCCAGCGGGGTATGGGGCCAACGTCCTGACTTTC.

This clone was counted between two and nine times. The V and J genes are TRBV7-8 and TRBJ2-7, with D possibly being TRBD2 (6 bases). V lost 2 bases and J 4 bases, leaving 21 bases between the germline ends. The germline V gene encodes CDR1 SGHVS and CDR2 FQNEAQ. The CDR3 is made up of 17 amino acids. The CDR3 DNA sequence: TGTGCCAGCAGCTTACCCGGCTTGAACGGGAGAGTATACGAGCAGTACTTC. Residues: CASSLPGLNGRVYEQYF.

In this sample, this clone turned up once. The V gene is TRBV6-5, the J gene TRBJ1-1; 7 positions match TRBD1. CDR1 MNHEY and CDR2 SVGAGI come from the germline V gene. CDR3 length: 14 residues. V was pared by 5 bases and J by 4 bases, with 7 bases of the junction left unmatched. CDR3 bases: TGTGCCAGCAGTCCAAGGACAGGCCCCACTGAAGCTTTCTTT. Translating it yields CASSPRTGPTEAFF.

The rearrangement links TRBV18 to TRBJ1-1, with 7 bases lining up with TRBD1. The ends lost 6 bases at V and 6 bases at J; junction bases unmatched: 7. CDR3 length equals 13 residues. Per the germline V gene, CDR1 is KGHSH and CDR2 is LQKENI. The CDR3 loop is CASSPYRGAEAFF. The CDR3 nucleotides are TGTGCCAGCTCCCCCTACAGGGGTGCTGAAGCTTTCTTT.

The genes are TRBV25-1 and TRBJ1-5; TRBD1 matches 8 bases. CDR1 is MGHDK, CDR2 SYGVNS, per germline. Trimming took 5 bases from V and 4 from J; bases not matched to a gene: 4. The CDR3 consists of 14 residues. The CDR3 coding sequence is TGTGCCAGCAGTCCCGGACAGGGAAATCAGCCCCAGCATTTT. Translating gives CASSPGQGNQPQHF.

V is TRBV11-2 and J is TRBJ2-3, with a tentative D call TRBD2 (6 bases). Germline CDR1 is SGHAT and CDR2 is FQNNGV. This CDR3 region has 16 residues. Trimming cost V 5 bases and J 3 bases, with 18 bases left between them. This CDR3 reads CASSPEGGKRTDTQYF. DNA for the CDR3: TGTGCCAGCAGCCCAGAGGGCGGGAAGCGAACAGATACGCAGTATTTT.